The 23 T cell receptor beta chains below all came from one sample that was sequenced in a study of blood T cell repertoires in COVID-19. This table comes from immunoSEQ multiplex PCR, and its TCRdb copy is limited to in-frame clones, with some not included. The sample has 200,000 to 250,000 clones, 70% to 90% seen once. Sequenced input: peripheral blood. The receptors shown here come from a woman aged 50 to 60 with COVID-19, enrolled during active disease.

V usage is TRBV19 and J usage is TRBJ2-7, with 7 bases identical to TRBD1. From germline, CDR1 is LNHDA and CDR2 SQIVND (reference sequence). J gave up 0 bases and V 5 bases, and 4 bases lay outside the gene matches. This CDR3 is 14 amino acids long. Written as DNA, the CDR3 is TGTGCCAGTAGTTCCGGGACAGCCTCCTACGAGCAGTACTTC. Amino acid sequence: CASSSGTASYEQYF.

This chain uses TRBV5-1 with TRBJ2-7; 10 positions match TRBD1. From germline, CDR1 is SGHRS and CDR2 YFSETQ. The CDR3 contains 14 residues. Trimming took 2 bases from V and 4 from J; bases not matched to a gene: 3. The CDR3 sequence is CASSFGTGEYEQYV. The DNA for the CDR3 is TGCGCCAGCAGCTTCGGGACAGGGGAATACGAGCAGTACGTC.

The V and J genes are TRBV6-1 and TRBJ1-1; 7 bases are a match to TRBD1. CDR3 length: 17 amino acids. The germline gives CDR1 MNHNS, CDR2 SASEGT. V was clipped by 2 bases and J by 5 bases; unmatched bases: 14. Written as DNA, the CDR3 is TGTGCCAGCAGTGAATGGGGAATACAGGGGAAGGTGACTGAAGCTTTCTTT. This translates into CASSEWGIQGKVTEAFF.

This clone was observed a few times. The chain joins TRBV6-2 or TRBV6-3 to TRBJ2-7; the match to TRBD2 covers 8 bases. Germline CDR1 and CDR2: MNHEY and SVGEGT. The V gene end was trimmed by 4 bases and the J gene end by 4 bases; junction bases not matched to a gene: 6. This CDR3 spans 14 amino acids. The CDR3 bases are TGTGCCAGCAGTTCAGGACTAGCTGGTTACGAGCAGTACGTC. Translated: CASSSGLAGYEQYV.

This chain joins TRBV19 and TRBJ1-6, with unresolved D. The CDR3 is 16 amino acids. In germline, CDR1 is LNHDA, CDR2 SQIVND (reference sequence). The V end was cut by 4 bases, the J end by 5 bases, with 15 bases between. The CDR3 DNA is TGTGCCAGTAGTACAAGATCACTCACCAATAATTCACCCCTCCACTTT. This gives the protein CASSTRSLTNNSPLHF.

The chain is built from TRBV19 and TRBJ1-5; D might be TRBD1 (5 bases). The CDR3 loop spans 12 amino acids. V was pared by 5 bases and J by 7 bases, with 9 bases between. Per germline, CDR1 LNHDA and CDR2 SQIVND (reference sequence). This chain's CDR3 is CASSFTGQPQHF. In DNA form, the CDR3 reads TGTGCCAGTAGTTTTACAGGCCAGCCCCAGCATTTT.

This chain uses TRBV7-2 with TRBJ1-6; 8 bases align to TRBD1. Germline values: CDR1 SGHTA, CDR2 FQGNSA. The CDR3 is made up of 18 amino acids. The V and J ends lost 2 bases and 0 bases, in that order; junction bases with no gene match: 6. This CDR3 is CASSLFGDRSSYNSPLHF. For the CDR3, the DNA is TGTGCCAGCAGCTTATTCGGGGACAGGAGCTCCTATAATTCACCCCTCCACTTT.

The chain recombines TRBV6-2 or TRBV6-3 with TRBJ2-7; D unresolved. The germline CDR1 and CDR2 sequences are MNHEY and SVGEGT. Trimming cost V 2 bases and J 5 bases, with 4 bases left between them. CDR3 length equals 11 residues. DNA of the CDR3: TGTGCCAGCAGTTACGTAAACGAGCAGTACTTC. It codes for CASSYVNEQYF.

CDR3: CASSLAGGKETEAFF. The CDR3, as DNA: TGCGCCAGCAGCTTGGCCGGAGGGAAGGAGACTGAAGCTTTCTTT. This rearrangement joins TRBV5-1 to TRBJ1-1; D gene uncertain. The CDR3 spans 15 residues. The V gene's germline CDR1 is SGHRS and CDR2 YFSETQ. The ends were cut back, 0 bases at V and 5 bases at J, with 14 bases in the middle.

The rearrangement links TRBV28 to TRBJ1-2; D is ambiguous. Trimming shortened V by 2 bases and J by 8 bases, and 12 bases separated the two germline ends. The CDR3 loop spans 13 amino acids. Germline CDR1 is MDHEN and CDR2 is SYDVKM. This chain's CDR3 is CASSLETPEGYTF. The DNA for the CDR3 is TGTGCCAGCAGTTTAGAGACACCAGAAGGCTACACCTTC.

The chain employs TRBV29-1 and TRBJ1-6, with 8 bases matching TRBD1. Unmatched junction bases numbered 5, after V lost 7 bases and J lost 6 bases. The length of the CDR3 is 13 residues. Germline CDR1 reads SQVTM; CDR2 reads ANQGSEA. The CDR3 nucleotides are TGCAGCGCATCAGGGGGCCCTAATTCACCCCTCCACTTT. It codes for CSASGGPNSPLHF.

The CDR3, as DNA: TGTGCCAGCAGCCAAGGGTCGCGGGGAACCGGGGAGCTGTTTTTT. This gives the protein CASSQGSRGTGELFF. This sequence joins TRBV3-1 (or the pseudogene TRBV3-2) and TRBJ2-2; D possibly corresponds to TRBD2 (6 bases). This CDR3 spans 15 amino acids. The V end was cut by 1 base, the J end by 5 bases, with 11 bases between. Germline CDR1 and CDR2: LGHDT and YNNKEL (reference sequence).

In its sample, this clone was seen once. The J gene is TRBJ2-3, the V gene TRBV7-9, with D possibly matching TRBD2 (5 bases). CDR1 and CDR2 (germline): SEHNR, FQNEAQ (reference sequence). The V end lost 7 bases, the J end lost 5 bases, and 10 bases lay between the germline ends. This CDR3 has 12 residues. The CDR3 sequence is CASTRTVDTQYF. CDR3 DNA sequence: TGTGCCAGCACCCGGACTGTAGATACGCAGTATTTT.

This chain uses TRBV9 with TRBJ2-3, with 9 bases lining up with TRBD1. The CDR3 runs to 16 residues. After removal of 1 base from V and 3 bases from J, the junction contained 6 bases not matched to a gene. In germline, CDR1 is SGDLS, CDR2 YYNGEE. DNA for the CDR3: TGTGCCAGCAGCGTATTTGACAGGGGGGTAACAGATACGCAGTATTTT. Encoded protein: CASSVFDRGVTDTQYF.

V and J are TRBV21-1 and TRBJ1-4; TRBD1, the table's D call, lacks a check against the DNA. TRBV21-1 is a known pseudogene. The CDR3 runs to 16 residues. The CDR3 spells CASSLYLGQDNEKLFF. In DNA form, the CDR3 reads TGTGCCAGCAGCTTATACCTGGGACAGGATAATGAAAAACTGTTTTTT.

This rearrangement joins TRBV10-3 to TRBJ1-5; maybe TRBD1 (6 bases). V was shortened by 5 bases and J by 2 bases, with 13 bases between the two germline ends. There are 15 residues in the CDR3. Germline values: CDR1 ENHRY, CDR2 SYGVKD. CDR3 nucleotide sequence: TGTGCCATCAGTTACGCCCCAGGGGGCAATCAGCCCCAGCATTTT. Its protein is CAISYAPGGNQPQHF.

The rearrangement links TRBV6-4 to TRBJ1-1, with a possible D match to TRBD1 (6 bases). This CDR3 region has 13 residues. The V gene's germline CDR1 is MRHNA and CDR2 SNTAGT. Trimming took off 3 bases at V and 1 base at J, with 6 bases between the two ends. The DNA of the CDR3 is TGTGCCAGCAGTGAGACAGGGAACACTGAAGCTTTCTTT. This translates into CASSETGNTEAFF.

The V call is TRBV5-8, the J call TRBJ1-1; D gene uncertain. The CDR3 loop spans 13 amino acids. V lost 1 base and J 6 bases, leaving 10 bases between the germline ends. CDR1 SGHTS and CDR2 YDEGEE come from the germline V gene. Here the CDR3 reads CASSLRGRAEAFF. The CDR3 nucleotides read TGTGCCAGCAGCTTGCGGGGAAGGGCTGAAGCTTTCTTT.

The rearrangement joins TRBV14 to TRBJ1-6, with TRBD1 as a possible D gene (5 bases). This CDR3 is built from 17 residues. Trimming removed 4 bases at V and 2 bases at J, with 15 bases between. Per germline, CDR1 SGHDN and CDR2 FVKESK. The CDR3: CASSLFGQGTYNSPLHF. CDR3 bases: TGTGCCAGCAGCCTTTTTGGGCAGGGCACCTATAATTCACCCCTCCACTTT.

This clone was counted a single time. This chain links TRBV19 with TRBJ1-1; 7 bases are shared with TRBD1. CDR3 length equals 15 residues. Trimming cost V 5 bases and J 1 base; bases outside gene matches: 7. CDR1 and CDR2 (germline): LNHDA, SQIVND (reference sequence). The CDR3 sequence is CASSPTGMGNTEAFF. DNA of the CDR3: TGTGCCAGTAGTCCGACAGGGATGGGGAACACTGAAGCTTTCTTT.

The rearrangement links TRBV14 to TRBJ1-1; D gene ambiguous. Germline V gives CDR1 SGHDN, CDR2 FVKESK. This CDR3 comprises 13 residues. Trimming cost V 0 bases and J 0 bases, with 2 bases left between them. In DNA, the CDR3 is TGTGCCAGCAGCCAAGATATGAACACTGAAGCTTTCTTT. Encoded protein: CASSQDMNTEAFF.

This clone was observed a handful of times. The CDR3 loop is CASSETAGRDTGELFF. DNA for the CDR3: TGTGCCAGCAGTGAAACGGCAGGGAGGGACACCGGGGAGCTGTTTTTT. The rearrangement uses TRBV2 and TRBJ2-2, with TRBD2 matching over 7 bases. Per germline, CDR1 SNHLY and CDR2 FYNNEI. The ends lost 2 bases at V and 3 bases at J; junction bases unmatched: 6. The CDR3 runs to 16 residues.

The J gene is TRBJ1-5, the V gene TRBV7-2, with TRBD1 matching over 8 bases. J was trimmed by 3 bases and V by 4 bases; bases with no gene match: 5. The CDR3 has 15 amino acids. Germline V gene data show CDR1 as SGHTA and CDR2 as FQGNSA. The CDR3 loop reads CASSSRTGFNQPQHF. The CDR3, as DNA: TGTGCCAGCAGCTCCCGGACAGGGTTCAATCAGCCCCAGCATTTT. The full variable domain, with the rest looked up from reference TRBV7-2 and TRBJ1-5, is GAGVSQSPSNKVTEKGKDVELRCDPISGHTALYWYRQSLGQGLEFLIYFQGNSAPDKSGLPSDRFSAERTGGSVSTLTIQRTQQEDSAVYLCASSSRTGFNQPQHFGDGTRLSIL.